One sample yielded the 15 T cell receptor beta chains listed below, sequenced in a study of blood T cell repertoires in COVID-19. Some clones are missing from TCRdb's copy, which holds only in-frame ones; the method was immunoSEQ multiplex PCR. The data contain about 120,000 clones, about 74% of them singletons. Sequencing was carried out using peripheral blood. These receptors all come from a man in his 70s with acute or convalescent COVID-19.

The chain is built from TRBV2 and TRBJ2-3, with D possibly TRBD2 on 6 matching bases. The CDR3 covers 15 residues. Germline V gene lookup returns CDR1 SNHLY and CDR2 FYNNEI. The V end was cut by 6 bases, the J end by 3 bases, with 16 bases between. The CDR3 coding sequence is TGTGCCAGCAGAAGGTTCGGGAGTGTGACAGATACGCAGTATTTT. Its protein is CASRRFGSVTDTQYF.

The chain joins TRBV15 to TRBJ2-3; 7 nucleotides align to TRBD1. Germline V CDR1 and CDR2: LNHNV, YYDKDF (reference sequence). This CDR3 region has 15 residues. With 2 bases clipped from V and 4 bases from J, the junction kept 6 bases outside the gene matches. CDR3 bases: TGTGCCACCAGCAGAACACAGGGGTTGGCAGATACGCAGTATTTT. It translates to CATSRTQGLADTQYF.

The V gene is TRBV21-1, the J gene TRBJ1-2; the table's D gene call, TRBD1, was not cross checked with the DNA. TRBV21-1 represents a pseudogene. This CDR3 contains 20 residues. CDR3 amino acids: CASSKALLDRGRKQDYGYTF. CDR3 sequence (DNA): TGTGCCAGCAGCAAAGCGCTCTTGGACAGGGGGCGAAAACAGGACTATGGCTACACCTTC.

The chain employs TRBV3-1 (or the pseudogene TRBV3-2) and TRBJ2-3; 9 bases fit TRBD2. V lost 0 bases to trimming and J lost 1 base; unmatched junction nucleotides: 11. The CDR3 runs 19 residues. Per germline, CDR1 LGHDT and CDR2 YNNKEL (reference sequence). The CDR3 here is CASSQEGASGVWGTDTQYF. CDR3 coding DNA: TGTGCCAGCAGCCAAGAAGGGGCTAGCGGGGTTTGGGGCACAGATACGCAGTATTTT.

A single count supports this clone. The chain uses TRBV19 and TRBJ2-5; D might be TRBD1 (6 bases). CDR1 LNHDA and CDR2 SQIVND come from the germline V gene (reference sequence). This CDR3 has 16 residues. V was cut by 4 bases and J by 1 base, with 16 bases left in between. DNA of the CDR3: TGTGCCAGTAGTACTCAACAGGGTGACCTCCAAGAGACCCAGTACTTC. Residues: CASSTQQGDLQETQYF.

The chain links TRBV24-1 to TRBJ2-7; TRBD2 might be the D (6 bases). Trimming pared 3 bases from V and 4 bases from J, leaving 18 bases between. This CDR3 is built from 16 residues. Germline V gene sequence: CDR1 KGHDR, CDR2 SFDVKD. CDR3 nucleotide sequence: TGTGCCACCAGTGATGACGGTAGCGGTTTGGGGTACGAGCAGTACTTC. This codes for CATSDDGSGLGYEQYF.

This clone was recorded only once. The chain carries TRBV6-2 or TRBV6-3 and TRBJ2-2; D ambiguous. The CDR3 is 15 residues long. Germline CDR1 and CDR2: MNHEY and SVGEGT. V dropped 0 bases and J dropped 6 bases, with 11 bases sitting between them. As DNA, the CDR3 is TGTGCCAGCAGTTACTCTGCGGCTGACCCCGGGGAGCTGTTTTTT. Amino acids: CASSYSAADPGELFF.

CDR3 protein: CASSIGTGNDEQYF. The DNA of the CDR3 is TGTGCCAGTAGTATTGGGACAGGGAACGACGAGCAGTACTTC. The chain joins TRBV19 to TRBJ2-7; TRBD1 agrees at 9 bases. J was trimmed by 5 bases and V by 3 bases; bases with no gene match: 5. The CDR3 is 14 amino acids. Germline values: CDR1 LNHDA, CDR2 SQIVND (reference sequence).

The chain employs TRBV7-3 and TRBJ2-1, with D tentatively TRBD2 (6 bases). Between the trimmed V and J ends, which lost 5 bases and 0 bases, there was a span of 14 bases. The CDR3 is made up of 16 amino acids. In germline, CDR1 is SGHTA, CDR2 FQGTGA. The CDR3 coding sequence is TGTGCCAGCAGCCCGACCGGGGACTTCTCCTACAATGAGCAGTTCTTC. This translates into CASSPTGDFSYNEQFF.

The chain combines TRBV3-1 (or the pseudogene TRBV3-2) with TRBJ1-2, with D possibly TRBD1 on 6 matching bases. Germline values: CDR1 LGHDT, CDR2 YNNKEL (reference sequence). This CDR3 has 14 amino acids. The V end lost 1 base, the J end lost 5 bases, and 11 bases lay between the germline ends. The CDR3 loop is CASSQVLQGYGYTF. CDR3 nucleotides: TGTGCCAGCAGCCAAGTCTTACAGGGATATGGCTACACCTTC.

V is TRBV21-1 and J is TRBJ2-7; the tabulated D call, TRBD2, remains unverified against the DNA. TRBV21-1 counts as a pseudogene. The CDR3 contains 17 residues. This CDR3 reads CASSTPFSSGGPWEQYF. Written as DNA, the CDR3 is TGTGCCAGCAGCACCCCTTTTTCTAGCGGGGGGCCATGGGAGCAGTACTTC.

The rearrangement links TRBV20-1 to TRBJ2-1, with no clear D. Deletions cut 0 bases from V and 7 bases from J, with 4 bases between. Germline V lookup: CDR1 DFQATT, CDR2 SNEGSKA (reference sequence). CDR3 length: 11 residues. The DNA for the CDR3 is TGCAGTGCTAGAGATTATAATGAGCAGTTCTTC. Its translation: CSARDYNEQFF.

This chain uses TRBV6-5 with TRBJ2-5, with a weak D call TRBD1 (5 bases). Germline CDR1 reads MNHEY; CDR2 reads SVGAGI. The germline V and J ends were trimmed by 6 bases and 0 bases, with 11 bases remaining between them. The CDR3 is made up of 14 amino acids. The CDR3 nucleotides are TGTGCCAGCAGACAGGTCCTGTACCAAGAGACCCAGTACTTC. Translated, it gives CASRQVLYQETQYF.

This clone was recorded once. The chain is built from TRBV5-1 and TRBJ2-5, with 11 positions matching TRBD2. Trimming cost V 4 bases and J 1 base; bases outside gene matches: 6. This CDR3 is 16 amino acids long. Germline values: CDR1 SGHRS, CDR2 YFSETQ. The CDR3 DNA is TGCGCCAGCAGCCGGGTCACTAGCGGGAGCCAAGAGACCCAGTACTTC. Amino acids: CASSRVTSGSQETQYF.

The genes are TRBV18 and TRBJ2-1, with TRBD1 matching 9 bases. The CDR3 is 16 amino acids. Germline V gene data show CDR1 as KGHSH and CDR2 as LQKENI. J lost 6 bases, V lost 6 bases, and 12 bases had no gene match. The chain's CDR3 is CASSHRGDREGNEQFF. CDR3 nucleotides: TGTGCCAGCTCCCACCGTGGGGACAGGGAAGGCAATGAGCAGTTCTTC.